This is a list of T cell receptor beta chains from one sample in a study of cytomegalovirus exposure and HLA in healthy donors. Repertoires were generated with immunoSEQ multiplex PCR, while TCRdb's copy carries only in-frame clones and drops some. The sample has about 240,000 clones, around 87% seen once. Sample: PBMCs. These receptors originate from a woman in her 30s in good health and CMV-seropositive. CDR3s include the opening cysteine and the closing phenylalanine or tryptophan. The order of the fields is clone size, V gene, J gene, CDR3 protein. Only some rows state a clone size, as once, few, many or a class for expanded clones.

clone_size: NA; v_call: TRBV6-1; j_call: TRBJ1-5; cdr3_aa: CASSEVISQPQHF
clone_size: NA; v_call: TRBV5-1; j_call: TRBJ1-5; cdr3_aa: CASGLGTGGQPQHF
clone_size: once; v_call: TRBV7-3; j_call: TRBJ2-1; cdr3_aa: CASSLSAGQASIGQFF
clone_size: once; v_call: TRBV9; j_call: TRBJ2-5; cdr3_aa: CASSHGGREGLETQYF
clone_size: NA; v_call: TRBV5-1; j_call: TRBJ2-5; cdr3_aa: CASSSSAGQGETQYF
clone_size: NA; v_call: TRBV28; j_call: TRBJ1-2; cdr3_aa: CASSLTVNYGYTF
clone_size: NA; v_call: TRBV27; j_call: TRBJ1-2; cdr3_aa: CATLTDFYGYTF
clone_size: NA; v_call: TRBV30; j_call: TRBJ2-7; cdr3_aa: CACTGGRSHEQYF
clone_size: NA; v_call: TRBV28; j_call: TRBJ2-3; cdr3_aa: CASSRGGTQYF
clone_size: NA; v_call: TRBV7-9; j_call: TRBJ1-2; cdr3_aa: CASSLLPGASNYGYTF
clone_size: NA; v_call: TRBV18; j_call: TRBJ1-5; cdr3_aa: CASSLDRTGNQPQHF
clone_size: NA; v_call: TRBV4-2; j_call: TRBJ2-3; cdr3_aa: CASSQVYAGRSTDTQYF
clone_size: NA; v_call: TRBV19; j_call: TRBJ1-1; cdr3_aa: CASSLREFDTEAFF
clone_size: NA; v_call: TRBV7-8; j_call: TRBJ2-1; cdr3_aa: CASSLLRSEYNEQFF
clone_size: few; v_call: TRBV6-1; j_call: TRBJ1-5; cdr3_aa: CASSFGNQPQHF
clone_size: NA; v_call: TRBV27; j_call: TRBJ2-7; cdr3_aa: CASSFSEGAYEQYF
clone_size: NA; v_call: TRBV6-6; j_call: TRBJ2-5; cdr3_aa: CASTNTGAQETQYF
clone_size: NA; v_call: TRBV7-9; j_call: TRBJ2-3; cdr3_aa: CASSPTRASGSGTDTQYF
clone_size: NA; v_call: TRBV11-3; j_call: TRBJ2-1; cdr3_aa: CASSSGQGFYDEQFF
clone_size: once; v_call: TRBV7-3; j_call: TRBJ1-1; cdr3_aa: CASSLGGGSEAFF
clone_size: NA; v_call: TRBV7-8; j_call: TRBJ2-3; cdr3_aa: CASSLEHYEAQYF
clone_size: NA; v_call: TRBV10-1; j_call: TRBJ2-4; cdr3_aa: CASSGYGQNLLAKNIQYF
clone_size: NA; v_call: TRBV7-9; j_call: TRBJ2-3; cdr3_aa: CASSLSRSGLTDTQYF
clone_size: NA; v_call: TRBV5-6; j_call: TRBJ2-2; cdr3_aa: CASSLVGPGIRISAGELFF
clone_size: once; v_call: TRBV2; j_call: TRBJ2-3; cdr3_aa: CASAGGLAATDTQYF
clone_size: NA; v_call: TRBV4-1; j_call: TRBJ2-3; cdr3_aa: CASSQAGERTDTQYF
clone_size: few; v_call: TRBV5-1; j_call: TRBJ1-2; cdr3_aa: CASSLTAGDNYGYTF
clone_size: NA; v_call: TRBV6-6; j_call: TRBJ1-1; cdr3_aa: CASRIQGITEAFF
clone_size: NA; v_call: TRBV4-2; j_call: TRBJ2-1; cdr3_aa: CASSQVLAGDNEQFF
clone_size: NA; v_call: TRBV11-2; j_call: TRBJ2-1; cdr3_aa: CASSLAAWLPSYNEQFF
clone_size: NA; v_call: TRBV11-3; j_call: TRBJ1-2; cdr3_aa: CASSLPFPGQDLANYGYTF
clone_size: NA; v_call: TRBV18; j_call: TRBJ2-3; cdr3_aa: CASSPSDSGRAGTDTQYF
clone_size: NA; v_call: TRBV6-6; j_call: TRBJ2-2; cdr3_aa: CASSYRQGGTGELFF
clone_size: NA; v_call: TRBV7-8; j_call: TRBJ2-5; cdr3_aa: CASSFQGVRETQYF
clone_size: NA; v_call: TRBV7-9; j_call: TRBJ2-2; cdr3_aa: CASSLGQGGTGELFF
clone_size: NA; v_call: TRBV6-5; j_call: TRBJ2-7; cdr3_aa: CASSYEEGPLYEQYF
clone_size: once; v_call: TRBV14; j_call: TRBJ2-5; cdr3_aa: CASSRLSGRETQYF
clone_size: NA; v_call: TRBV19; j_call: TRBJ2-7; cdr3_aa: CASSIDPSGVKGEQYF
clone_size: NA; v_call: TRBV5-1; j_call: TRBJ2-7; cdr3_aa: CASSPPSQGYEQYF
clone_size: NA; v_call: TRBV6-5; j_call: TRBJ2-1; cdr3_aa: CASSYSASLSYNEQFF
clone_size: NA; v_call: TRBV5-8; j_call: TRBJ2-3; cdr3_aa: CASSIGTGQTDTQYF
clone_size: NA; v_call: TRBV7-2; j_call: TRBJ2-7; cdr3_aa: CASSRQGPYEQYF
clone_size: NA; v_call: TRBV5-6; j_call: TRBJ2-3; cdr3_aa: CASAVGQGKLDTQYF
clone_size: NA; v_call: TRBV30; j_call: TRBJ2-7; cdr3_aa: CAWNLRTVGDYEQYF
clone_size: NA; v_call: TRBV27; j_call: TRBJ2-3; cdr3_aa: CASSLKGATGDTQYF
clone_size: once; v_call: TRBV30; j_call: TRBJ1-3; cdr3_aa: CAWSWDSLSGNTIYF